The 22 T cell receptor beta chains below were found in one sample sequenced in a study of metastatic and nonmetastatic thyroid tumors (TCRdb year 2020). No treatment had been received by any patient before thyroid surgery. Library method: PCR. Sequenced using an Illumina HiSeq 4000. TCRdb itself trimmed the public reads at Q25 with fastp, ran MiXCR and retained productive beta chains. The sample table contains approximately 90,000 clones; only one count was recorded for around 9.1% of them. The ten largest account for 8% to 10% of the sample. Sequenced: blood. The receptors stem from a female donor with papillary thyroid cancer or a benign thyroid nodule (not recorded which). Some clones in this sample may be carry-over from other donors' samples.

Ten or more counts support this clone. The chain has TRBV10-1 and TRBJ2-2; possible D gene TRBD1, 5 bases. Trimming removed 2 bases at V and 2 bases at J, with 9 bases between. Germline V gene sequence: CDR1 WNHNN, CDR2 SYGVQD (reference sequence). CDR3 length: 15 residues. The CDR3 nucleotides read TGCGCCAGCAGTGAGAGGGGCAGAAACACCGGGGAGCTGTTTTTT. Residues: CASSERGRNTGELFF.

In its sample, this clone was seen a few times. The chain couples TRBV20-1 to TRBJ1-1, with D possibly matching TRBD1 (6 bases). The V end lost 5 bases, the J end lost 5 bases, and 15 bases lay between the germline ends. The CDR3 covers 13 residues. Germline V gene lookup returns CDR1 DFQATT and CDR2 SNEGSKA (reference sequence). The CDR3, as DNA: TGCAGTGCTCCCGGGACAATGGTGACTGAAGCTTTCTTT. Its protein product is CSAPGTMVTEAFF.

This clone was found a few times. Being one base from a much bigger clone, this may be a read error. This sequence joins TRBV7-9 and TRBJ2-7; D is undetermined. Germline V gives CDR1 SEHNR, CDR2 FQNEAQ (reference sequence). The CDR3 has 11 amino acids. This chain's CDR3 is CASSKSCEQYF. The CDR3 region has the DNA TGTGCCAGCAGCAAATCCTGCGAGCAGTACTTC.

The rearrangement uses TRBV9 and TRBJ2-3; 10 bases line up with TRBD2. CDR3 length: 16 residues. Losses at the gene ends were 0 bases for V and 4 bases for J; bases not matched to a gene: 5. In germline, CDR1 is SGDLS, CDR2 YYNGEE. CDR3 sequence (DNA): TGTGCCAGCAGCGTAGGAAGCGGGGGGGGCGCAGATACGCAGTATTTT. Protein: CASSVGSGGGADTQYF.

This clone came up many times. In DNA, the CDR3 is TGTGCCAGTAGTATAGGGTCACTAGCGGAGAGCTCCTACGAGCAGTACTTC. Residues: CASSIGSLAESSYEQYF. This sequence joins TRBV19 and TRBJ2-7, with 8 bases matching TRBD2. V dropped 1 base and J dropped 0; count of bases not matched to a gene: 8. In germline, CDR1 is LNHDA, CDR2 SQIVND (reference sequence). The CDR3 is 17 amino acids.

This clone was observed many times. The rearrangement uses TRBV7-9 and TRBJ2-6; tentative D call: TRBD1 (6 bases). Trimming took 5 bases from V and 3 from J, leaving 11 bases between them. The CDR3 runs 15 residues. CDR1 and CDR2 (germline): SEHNR, FQNEAQ (reference sequence). In nucleotides, the CDR3 is TGTGCCAGCAGCATACAGGGTGGTGGGGCCAACGTCCTGACTTTC. Amino acids: CASSIQGGGANVLTF. The full variable domain, completed using reference TRBV7-9 and TRBJ2-6, is DTGVSQNPRHKITKRGQNVTFRCDPISEHNRLYWYRQTLGQGPEFLTYFQNEAQLEKSRLLSDRFSAERPKGSFSTLEIQRTEQGDSAMYLCASSIQGGGANVLTFGAGSRLTVL.

This clone turned up a few times. A much larger clone lies one base from this, so it may be a read error. The chain recombines TRBV7-6 with TRBJ2-1; D perhaps matches TRBD1 (6 bases). The CDR3 spans 11 residues. Looked up from germline, CDR1 is SGHVS and CDR2 is FNYEAQ. V dropped 5 bases and J dropped 13 bases, with 12 bases sitting between them. CDR3 sequence reads: CASSPYRVQFF. CDR3 sequence (DNA): TGTGCCAGCAGCCCGTACAGGGTTCAGTTCTTC.

This clone was found many times. Here the CDR3 reads CASSSTGTVGDGYTF. The CDR3 DNA follows: TGTGCCAGCAGCTCGACAGGTACTGTCGGGGATGGCTACACCTTC. V usage is TRBV7-9 and J usage is TRBJ1-2, with D perhaps TRBD1 (6 bases). This CDR3 has 15 residues. Trimming cost V 4 bases and J 6 bases, with 18 bases left between them. In germline, CDR1 is SEHNR, CDR2 FQNEAQ (reference sequence).

Many counts were recorded for this clone. The chain joins TRBV27 to TRBJ2-2; 9 positions agree with TRBD1. The CDR3 length is 17 residues. Per the germline V gene, CDR1 is MNHEY and CDR2 is SMNVEV (reference sequence). Trimming at V came to 5 bases and at J to 4 bases, leaving 11 bases not matched to a gene. CDR3 sequence reads: CASSPKTGTGSTGELFF. DNA of the CDR3: TGTGCCAGCAGTCCAAAAACCGGGACAGGGTCCACCGGGGAGCTGTTTTTT.

This clone showed up just a few times. The J gene is TRBJ1-3, the V gene TRBV19, with D possibly matching TRBD1 (5 bases). V shed 3 bases and J shed 0 bases, with 15 bases lying between them. This CDR3 is 17 amino acids long. The germline CDR1 and CDR2 sequences are LNHDA and SQIVND (reference sequence). The CDR3 is CASSILGRANSGNTIYF. Here the CDR3 DNA reads TGTGCCAGTAGTATTTTGGGCAGGGCAAACTCTGGAAACACCATATATTTT.

Turning to this clone: This may stem from a read error, because a much larger clone lies one nucleotide away. This chain links TRBV24-1 with TRBJ2-3, with D possibly matching TRBD1 (5 bases). CDR1 is KGHDR and CDR2 is SFDVKD in the germline V gene. This CDR3 region has 16 residues. Trimming took 5 bases from V and 6 from J, leaving 20 bases between them. The CDR3 loop reads CATSGRSSGAADTQYF. DNA for the CDR3: TGTGCCACCAGTGGGCGGAGCAGTGGGGCCGCGGATACGCAGTATTTT.

This clone was observed at least ten times. The V call is TRBV2, the J call TRBJ1-1; TRBD1 agrees at 9 bases. This CDR3 region has 15 residues. Germline CDR1 and CDR2: SNHLY and FYNNEI. J lost 0 bases, V lost 6 bases, and 5 bases had no gene match. The CDR3 here is CASRDRGYMNTEAFF. For the CDR3, the DNA is TGTGCCAGCAGGGACAGGGGTTACATGAACACTGAAGCTTTCTTT.

The rearrangement links TRBV18 to TRBJ1-6, with D unresolved. CDR1 is KGHSH, CDR2 LQKENI, per germline. The CDR3 has 18 amino acids. Trimming removed 2 bases at V and 3 bases at J, with 17 bases between. The chain's CDR3 is CASSPKFGQVNYNSPLHF. Here the CDR3 DNA reads TGTGCCAGCTCACCAAAATTCGGCCAGGTTAACTATAATTCACCCCTCCACTTT.

This clone was counted ten times or more. In DNA, the CDR3 is TGTGCCAGCAGCCAAGACGGGGGAGGCAGTGCTAACTATGGCTACACCTTC. It encodes CASSQDGGGSANYGYTF. This chain joins TRBV3-1 and TRBJ1-2; D is perhaps TRBD1 (5 bases). Deletions cut 0 bases from V and 0 bases from J, with 14 bases between. This CDR3 has 17 residues. Germline CDR1 LGHDT, CDR2 YNNKEL (reference sequence).

This clone was seen ten or more times. This chain connects TRBV2 to TRBJ1-5; D ambiguous. The germline V gene encodes CDR1 SNHLY and CDR2 FYNNEI. Deletions cut 4 bases from V and 4 bases from J, with 8 bases between. This CDR3 has 13 amino acids. CDR3 in amino acids: CASSGILNQPQHF. The CDR3 DNA sequence: TGTGCCAGCAGTGGAATCTTAAATCAGCCCCAGCATTTT.

As to this clone: An end of the junction does not agree with germline; a read error may underlie this. The chain joins TRBV30 to TRBJ1-2, with D perhaps TRBD1 (6 bases). This CDR3 has 14 residues. Germline CDR1 and CDR2: GTSNPN and SVGIG (reference sequence). The CDR3 region has the DNA TGTGCCTTGAGTCATCCAGGGGTGGACTATGTCTACACCTTC. As protein: CALSHPGVDYVYTF.

The V call is TRBV20-1, the J call TRBJ2-7; unclear D gene. Between the trimmed V and J ends, which lost 1 base and 1 base, there was a span of 17 bases. The CDR3 consists of 16 residues. Germline V gene data show CDR1 as DFQATT and CDR2 as SNEGSKA (reference sequence). The CDR3 is CSARASSQSRSYEQYF. CDR3 coding DNA: TGCAGTGCTAGAGCCTCCAGTCAGAGCAGATCCTACGAGCAGTACTTC.

This clone was detected ten times or more. The rearrangement links TRBV19 to TRBJ2-1; tentatively, D is TRBD1 (6 bases). The CDR3 is 16 residues long. Trimming left V 6 bases short and J 0 bases short, with 15 bases between. Looked up from germline, CDR1 is LNHDA and CDR2 is SQIVND (reference sequence). As DNA, the CDR3 is TGTGCCAGTAGAGCCTCCGGACAGAGCTCCTACAATGAGCAGTTCTTC. Residues: CASRASGQSSYNEQFF.

The table lists this clone with many counts. The rearrangement links TRBV19 to TRBJ2-5; 9 bases line up with TRBD2. The CDR3 length is 15 residues. V dropped 3 bases and J dropped 3; count of bases not matched to a gene: 5. Germline CDR1 reads LNHDA; CDR2 reads SQIVND (reference sequence). CDR3 sequence (DNA): TGTGCCAGTAGTATGGTGACTAGCGGCAAAGAGACCCAGTACTTC. Translated, it gives CASSMVTSGKETQYF.

This clone has ten or more counts. The chain links TRBV20-1 to TRBJ2-2; D perhaps matches TRBD2 (5 bases). The CDR3 runs 16 residues. Germline-derived CDR1 and CDR2 are DFQATT and SNEGSKA (reference sequence). With 0 bases removed from V and 3 bases from J, the gap between germline ends came to 14 bases. Here the CDR3 DNA reads TGCAGTGCTAGAGATCATCGGCACGGGGACACCGGGGAGCTGTTTTTT. This gives the protein CSARDHRHGDTGELFF.

The rearrangement joins TRBV6-1 to TRBJ1-1; D ambiguous. The CDR3 covers 11 residues. V lost 8 bases and J lost 5, with 9 bases in between. Germline V gene lookup returns CDR1 MNHNS and CDR2 SASEGT. CDR3 bases: TGTGCCAGCGCGTGGGAGACTGAAGCTTTCTTT. The encoded protein is CASAWETEAFF.

This clone was detected ten times or more. The V and J genes are TRBV7-2 and TRBJ2-1; maybe TRBD2 (6 bases). Trimming stripped 4 bases from V and 2 bases from J, with 18 bases between. Looked up from germline, CDR1 is SGHTA and CDR2 is FQGNSA. The CDR3 is 17 amino acids. The CDR3 spells CASSSTRLVGPYNEQFF. The CDR3 DNA reads TGTGCCAGCAGCTCCACACGACTAGTCGGGCCCTACAATGAGCAGTTCTTC.